Here is one TCR beta chain with its context. Its antigen is not identified. The data were taken from a study of cytomegalovirus exposure and HLA in healthy donors. Use of 60 Vbeta and 13 Jbeta primers characterized the PCR. The table came from immunoSEQ multiplex PCR; TCRdb's copy has only in-frame clones and leaves some out. Among about 87,000 clones, more than 70% were seen once, and the ten largest hold 3.8%. Study results and limitations: Later analysis showed TCR association rates varying by HLA locus, highest for DRB1 and lowest for HLA-C. In a later analysis, the majority of CMV-associated beta chains seemingly showed HLA restriction. Reported performance of the classifier showed diagnosis of cytomegalovirus status with high specificity and sensitivity.

Donors counted as nominally healthy when sampled, yet unrecorded immune exposures were likely. Per germline, CDR1 LNHDA and CDR2 SQIVND (reference sequence). This CDR3 region has 14 residues. V dropped 9 bases and J dropped 7; count of bases not matched to a gene: 10. This receptor was taken from a woman aged 40-49 years in good health and CMV-seronegative. This chain uses TRBV19 with TRBJ1-4; 8 bases fit TRBD1. The sequencing input was PBMCs. CDR3 amino acids: CASLLTGEGEKLFF. For the CDR3, the DNA is TGTGCCAGCCTCCTGACAGGGGAGGGTGAAAAACTGTTTTTT.